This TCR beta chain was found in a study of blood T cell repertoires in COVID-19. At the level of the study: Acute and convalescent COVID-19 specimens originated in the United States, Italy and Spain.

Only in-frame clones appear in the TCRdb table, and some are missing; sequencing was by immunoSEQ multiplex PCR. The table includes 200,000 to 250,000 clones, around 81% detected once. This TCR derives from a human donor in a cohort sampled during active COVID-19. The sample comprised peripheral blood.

CDR3 DNA sequence: TGTGCCAGCAGCTTGGAAGGGGCCAGGGCCTATGGCTACACCTTC. Protein product: CASSLEGARAYGYTF. The V and J genes are TRBV5-8 and TRBJ1-2; D is perhaps TRBD1 (5 bases). This CDR3 is 15 amino acids long. Germline values: CDR1 SGHTS, CDR2 YDEGEE. Trimming took off 0 bases at V and 4 bases at J, with 13 bases between the two ends.